This is a list of T cell receptor beta chains from one sample in a study of graft-versus-host responses after intestinal transplantation. Produced via immunoSEQ multiplex PCR; TCRdb's table is partial and in-frame only. There are around 25,000 clones in the sample; 75% to 90% occur only once, and 0.96% lies in the top ten. The sequenced sample was PBMCs, obtained approximately 450 days after intestinal transplant. The receptor source for this set is a human patient who received an intestinal transplant, so some T cells may come from the graft donor. Both conserved end residues are part of each CDR3. Part of the rows lack a size; the others show once, few, many or a class for expanded clones.

CASSPRQGYEQYF,TRBV7-6,TRBJ2-7,NA
CASSPTPGNRYF,TRBV5-1,TRBJ2-7,NA
CASSGGVEETQYF,TRBV9,TRBJ2-5,NA
CASSSTGSEFEQYF,TRBV5-1,TRBJ2-7,NA
CASSYWGYSYEQYF,TRBV6-6,TRBJ2-7,NA
CASSSTYEQYF,TRBV27,TRBJ2-7,NA
CASSVSPQPSGYTF,TRBV9,TRBJ1-2,NA
CASSAAVNTEAFF,TRBV10-1,TRBJ1-1,NA
CASRNLRAVLRAGEQYF,TRBV23-1,TRBJ2-7,NA
CASSINSGSNTEQYF,TRBV19,TRBJ2-7,NA
CASSPRGEDTEAFF,TRBV9,TRBJ1-1,NA
CASSLLDRGLNTF,TRBV5-5,TRBJ1-2,NA
CASSLSALLNTEAFF,TRBV5-1,TRBJ1-1,once
CASSLARSSYNEQFF,TRBV5-4,TRBJ2-1,NA
CASSVVPTGSNYGYTF,TRBV9,TRBJ1-2,NA
CAWSPSPRQGNQPQHF,TRBV30,TRBJ1-5,once
CASSYRTGVNQPQHF,TRBV6-6,TRBJ1-5,NA
CASSRRVGNQPQHF,TRBV6-5,TRBJ1-5,NA
CATDIPNTGELFF,TRBV19,TRBJ2-2,NA
CASLRDRGNTEAFF,TRBV27,TRBJ1-1,NA
CASSLATTSDSYEQYF,TRBV7-8,TRBJ2-7,NA
CASSLSGPYEQYF,TRBV28,TRBJ2-7,NA
CASSPFRGGETQYF,TRBV7-3,TRBJ2-5,NA
CASSFGTVYGYTF,TRBV28,TRBJ1-2,NA
CASSSHTDTQYF,TRBV5-1,TRBJ2-3,NA
CASTPSPAGVGTDTQYF,TRBV9,TRBJ2-3,NA
CASSYRTESSYEQYF,TRBV6-6,TRBJ2-7,NA
CASSYSYSRYEQYF,TRBV6-5,TRBJ2-7,NA
CASSQLTSVYNEQFF,TRBV4-2,TRBJ2-1,once
CASSPDTPYGYTF,TRBV18,TRBJ1-2,NA
CAAGGAGYRETQYF,TRBV5-3,TRBJ2-5,NA
CASLDRVGAEAFF,TRBV19,TRBJ1-1,NA
CASSQGNTDTQYF,TRBV4-2,TRBJ2-3,NA
CASRDTVRSEAFF,TRBV6-5,TRBJ1-1,NA
CAGGKKGDILDTQYF,TRBV5-8,TRBJ2-3,NA
CASSPGQGLISEQYF,TRBV27,TRBJ2-7,once
CASSGNSAGKRETQYF,TRBV10-1,TRBJ2-5,NA
CASSLAGVGTGELFF,TRBV28,TRBJ2-2,NA
CASSQVLEHSGANVLTF,TRBV4-1,TRBJ2-6,once
CASRRTGGFDGELFF,TRBV5-1,TRBJ2-2,NA
CASSSYSGASGEGPDEQYF,TRBV27,TRBJ2-7,once
CAWSVIDRPEAFF,TRBV30,TRBJ1-1,NA
CATSRGQGNTGELFF,TRBV15,TRBJ2-2,NA
CASSPEFRGGTEAFF,TRBV5-4,TRBJ1-1,NA
CASSLGLNTGELFF,TRBV7-3,TRBJ2-2,NA
CASSLEDPTEGYEQYF,TRBV7-6,TRBJ2-7,NA
CASSPSQGGSRTDTQYF,TRBV11-3,TRBJ2-3,NA
CASSFVGPGGYTF,TRBV7-9,TRBJ1-2,once
CAISAGGNTIYF,TRBV10-3,TRBJ1-3,NA
CASSPWSGRATDTQYF,TRBV27,TRBJ2-3,few
CATSERGALDAFF,TRBV6-5,TRBJ1-1,NA
CASSLTSAPAYEQYF,TRBV7-3,TRBJ2-7,NA
CASRDSGDTQYF,TRBV6-1,TRBJ2-3,few
CASSPQSPRVSTNEKLFF,TRBV18,TRBJ1-4,NA
CASSTGGETQYF,TRBV18,TRBJ2-5,NA
CASSLPGQGAETQYF,TRBV7-6,TRBJ2-5,NA
CAISEGQGTDTQYF,TRBV10-3,TRBJ2-3,once
CASSYPGGELFF,TRBV6-6,TRBJ2-2,NA
CASSHSLGTPQTEKLFF,TRBV4-2,TRBJ1-4,NA